The present T cell receptor (beta chain) was sequenced within a study of OX40 agonist ivuxolimab in advanced cancers. Method: immunoSEQ multiplex PCR; TCRdb's copy keeps in-frame clones and lacks some. The table includes fewer than 140,000 clones, 90% detected once. The study sampled blood at baseline, cycle 4 day 1, and cycle 7 day 1. The CDR3 contains 16 residues. Germline CDR1 is SGHRS and CDR2 is YFSETQ. V was pared by 5 bases and J by 1 base, with 10 bases of the junction left unmatched. Sequencing used CD4+ or CD8+ T cells sorted from blood, obtained in a trial of the OX40 agonist ivuxolimab. This TCR was recovered from an adult with an advanced solid tumor such as melanoma, head and neck, liver or kidney cancer. V and J are TRBV5-1 and TRBJ2-3, with TRBD2 matching 7 bases. The chain's CDR3 is CASRPPGGEGTDTQYF. The CDR3, as DNA: TGCGCCAGCAGACCCCCTGGGGGGGAGGGCACAGATACGCAGTATTTT. Full variable domain (rest looked up from reference TRBV5-1 and TRBJ2-3): KAGVTQTPRYLIKTRGQQVTLSCSPISGHRSVSWYQQTPGQGLQFLFEYFSETQRNKGNFPGRFSGRQFSNSRSEMNVSTLELGDSALYLCASRPPGGEGTDTQYFGPGTRLTVL.